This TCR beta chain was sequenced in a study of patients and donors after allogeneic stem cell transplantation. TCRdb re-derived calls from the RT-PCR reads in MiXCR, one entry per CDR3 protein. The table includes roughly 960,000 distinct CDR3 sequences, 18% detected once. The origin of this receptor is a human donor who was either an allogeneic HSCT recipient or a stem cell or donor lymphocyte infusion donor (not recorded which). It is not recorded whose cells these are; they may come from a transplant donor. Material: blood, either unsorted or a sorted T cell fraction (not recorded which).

The CDR3 sequence is CATSDPYREAGYEQYF. The CDR3 coding sequence is TGTGCCACCAGTGATCCCTACAGGGAAGCAGGCTACGAGCAGTACTTC. The rearrangement uses TRBV24-1 and TRBJ2-7; maybe TRBD1 (6 bases). Trimming left V 3 bases short and J 3 bases short, with 17 bases between. Per germline, CDR1 KGHDR and CDR2 SFDVKD. CDR3 length equals 16 residues.